Following are 14 T cell receptor beta chains from one sample sequenced in a study of T cell responses to AZD1222 COVID-19 vaccine. Using immunoSEQ multiplex PCR, the repertoire was profiled, and TCRdb retains in-frame clones only, with some absent. In the table there are about 130,000 clones, just over 85% of which are singletons. The material was peripheral blood, obtained on day 0 of MenACWY control vaccination. Receptors originate from an adult in good health.

This sequence joins TRBV6-6 and TRBJ1-1, with 7 nucleotides matching TRBD1. V shed 3 bases, J shed 6 bases, and the junction held 4 bases outside the gene matches. The CDR3 covers 13 residues. Germline-derived CDR1 and CDR2 are MNHNY and SVGAGI (reference sequence). This CDR3 is CASSYRQGAEAFF. As DNA, the CDR3 is TGTGCCAGCAGTTATAGACAGGGAGCTGAAGCTTTCTTT.

The rearrangement links TRBV6-5 to TRBJ2-2; tentatively, D is TRBD2 (6 bases). CDR3 length: 15 residues. Germline assignment: CDR1 MNHEY and CDR2 SVGAGI. CDR3 nucleotides: TGTGGGGCCGGAAGGCAGGGAGGCGACACCGGGGAGCTGTTTTTT. Translation: CGAGRQGGDTGELFF.

This sequence joins TRBV5-1 and TRBJ2-1, with a weak D call TRBD2 (6 bases). Per the germline V gene, CDR1 is SGHRS and CDR2 is YFSETQ. The CDR3 spans 16 residues. V was clipped by 0 bases and J by 4 bases, with 14 bases between them. The CDR3 nucleotides are TGCGCCAGCAGCTTGGCCGGCTTGGGGACTTACAATGAGCAGTTCTTC. Protein: CASSLAGLGTYNEQFF.

This chain connects TRBV13 to TRBJ2-7, with unresolved D. The CDR3 runs 14 residues. Germline loops: CDR1 PRHDT, CDR2 FYEKMQ (reference sequence). Between the trimmed V and J ends, which lost 5 bases and 6 bases, there was a span of 17 bases. The CDR3 reads CASSGRILAFEQYF. The DNA of the CDR3 is TGTGCCAGCAGCGGAAGGATTTTAGCCTTCGAGCAGTACTTC.

The chain couples TRBV4-1 to TRBJ2-5, with D perhaps matching TRBD1 (6 bases). The V gene lost 3 bases and the J gene lost 2 bases, with 7 bases spanning the gap. This CDR3 is built from 13 residues. CDR1 is MGHRA, CDR2 YSYEKL, per germline. The CDR3 region is CASSHQGQETQYF. The CDR3 DNA sequence: TGCGCCAGCAGCCACCAGGGGCAAGAGACCCAGTACTTC.

V and J are TRBV18 and TRBJ2-2, with D possibly matching TRBD1 (6 bases). V was shortened by 6 bases and J by 7 bases, with 15 bases between the two germline ends. The CDR3 length is 14 residues. The germline V gene encodes CDR1 KGHSH and CDR2 LQKENI. CDR3 amino acids: CASSPTLGHGELFF. The CDR3 DNA is TGTGCCAGCTCCCCGACTTTGGGACACGGGGAGCTGTTTTTT.

V usage is TRBV7-3 and J usage is TRBJ1-6; tentatively, D is TRBD1 (6 bases). Germline V gene data show CDR1 as SGHTA and CDR2 as FQGTGA. The CDR3 contains 15 residues. Trimming left V 2 bases short and J 6 bases short, with 11 bases between. The CDR3 nucleotides are TGTGCCAGCAGCTTATATCAGGGGAGTAATTCACCCCTCCACTTT. This translates into CASSLYQGSNSPLHF. The whole variable domain, filled in from reference TRBV7-3 and TRBJ1-6, reads GAGVSQTPSNKVTEKGKYVELRCDPISGHTALYWYRQSLGQGPEFLIYFQGTGAADDSGLPNDRFFAVRPEGSVSTLKIQRTERGDSAVYLCASSLYQGSNSPLHFGNGTRLTVT.

The V call is TRBV19, the J call TRBJ2-5; 7 bases agree with TRBD1. The V gene's germline CDR1 is LNHDA and CDR2 SQIVND (reference sequence). The J segment lost 3 bases and the V segment lost 10 bases, leaving 8 bases of the junction unmatched. This CDR3 has 13 residues. The CDR3 loop is CATSQGVEETQYF. CDR3 in DNA: TGTGCCACGTCCCAGGGGGTGGAAGAGACCCAGTACTTC.

The V call is TRBV9, the J call TRBJ1-2; a possible D gene is TRBD1 (6 bases). Germline CDR1 reads SGDLS; CDR2 reads YYNGEE. CDR3 length: 15 residues. V lost 4 bases and J 6 bases, leaving 19 bases between the germline ends. The CDR3 is CASSLGIGGSDGYTF. The CDR3 coding sequence is TGTGCCAGCAGCCTTGGAATCGGGGGCAGTGATGGCTACACCTTC.

This chain connects TRBV10-3 to TRBJ2-7; maybe TRBD2 (6 bases). Per the germline V gene, CDR1 is ENHRY and CDR2 is SYGVKD. The CDR3 contains 14 residues. Deletions cut 5 bases from V and 7 bases from J, with 18 bases between. CDR3 in amino acids: CAISRDSVGDEQYF. The CDR3 nucleotides are TGTGCCATCAGTCGGGACTCCGTAGGGGATGAGCAGTACTTC.

The chain carries TRBV19 and TRBJ1-1; TRBD1 might be the D (5 bases). The CDR3 extends over 14 amino acids. Trimming stripped 2 bases from V and 3 bases from J, with 10 bases between. Germline-derived CDR1 and CDR2 are LNHDA and SQIVND (reference sequence). In nucleotides, the CDR3 is TGTGCCAGTAGTATAATGGGGGGTCACACTGAAGCTTTCTTT. It yields the protein CASSIMGGHTEAFF.

This sequence joins TRBV30 and TRBJ1-5; TRBD1 matches 10 bases. This CDR3 spans 15 amino acids. V was clipped by 1 base and J by 2 bases; unmatched bases: 2. Looked up from germline, CDR1 is GTSNPN and CDR2 is SVGIG (reference sequence). CDR3 amino acids: CAWSDGTGGNQPQHF. DNA for the CDR3: TGTGCCTGGAGTGACGGGACAGGGGGCAATCAGCCCCAGCATTTT.

The V and J genes are TRBV5-5 and TRBJ2-7; D is perhaps TRBD2 (6 bases). Germline-derived CDR1 and CDR2 are SGHKS and YYEKEE (reference sequence). The CDR3 is 15 amino acids. V lost 3 bases, J lost 3 bases, and 16 bases lay in between. This CDR3 reads CASSWEGSGFYEQYF. The CDR3, as DNA: TGTGCCAGCAGCTGGGAAGGTAGCGGCTTCTACGAGCAGTACTTC.

In this sample, this clone turned up a few times. The chain combines TRBV18 with TRBJ2-2, with 14 bases fitting TRBD2. Per the germline V gene, CDR1 is KGHSH and CDR2 is LQKENI. V was pared by 0 bases and J by 4 bases, with 4 bases of the junction left unmatched. The CDR3 is made up of 18 amino acids. The CDR3 DNA follows: TGTGCCAGCTCACCACCGGGACTAGCGGGAGTTGGCACCGGGGAGCTGTTTTTT. Translated, it gives CASSPPGLAGVGTGELFF.